These T cell receptor beta chains were read from a single sample in a study of T cell responses to AZD1222 COVID-19 vaccine. The method was immunoSEQ multiplex PCR; TCRdb's version includes in-frame clones alone and lacks a portion of them. This table holds some 30,000 clones, about 86% found once. The source was peripheral blood, collected on day 0 of AZD1222 vaccination. The receptors were gathered from an adult in good health. Both conserved end residues are part of each CDR3. D genes are given only for firm matches. Where a row states a size, it is once, few, many or the class of an expanded clone; other rows omit it.

v_call	j_call	clone_size	d_call	cdr3_aa	cdr3_nt
TRBV2	TRBJ2-1	-	TRBD2	CASSERLAGANEQFF	TGTGCCAGCAGTGAGCGACTAGCGGGAGCAAATGAGCAGTTCTTC
TRBV6-1	TRBJ1-2	-	-	CASSDRRRVENGYTF	TGTGCCAGCAGTGACCGTCGTCGGGTTGAGAATGGCTACACCTTC
TRBV7-3	TRBJ1-1	-	-	CASSRGARDTEAFF	TGTGCCAGCAGCCGGGGCGCCCGGGACACTGAAGCTTTCTTT
TRBV24-1	TRBJ1-5	few	-	CATSDCRDHKRSTNQPQHF	TGTGCCACCAGTGACTGCCGGGACCACAAGCGGAGTACCAATCAGCCCCAGCATTTT
TRBV4-1	TRBJ1-1	-	-	CASSLGAAGNTEAFF	TGCGCCAGCAGCCTTGGGGCTGCCGGGAACACTGAAGCTTTCTTT
TRBV21-1	TRBJ2-3	-	-	CASSKRALTGRTGDTQYF	TGTGCCAGCAGCAAAAGGGCCCTTACAGGGAGAACGGGTGATACGCAGTATTTT
TRBV30	TRBJ1-2	-	-	CAWSKSHVAGGYTF	TGTGCCTGGAGCAAATCCCACGTAGCGGGGGGCTACACCTTC
TRBV7-2	TRBJ2-3	few	TRBD2	CASSVGLEVDTQYF	TGTGCCAGCAGCGTCGGACTAGAGGTAGATACGCAGTATTTT
TRBV5-6	TRBJ2-7	-	-	CASSLVEAISYEQYF	TGTGCCAGCAGCTTGGTGGAAGCAATCTCCTACGAGCAGTACTTC
TRBV27	TRBJ1-1	-	TRBD1	CASSLRHGDRVKRGTEAFF	TGTGCCAGCAGTTTAAGGCATGGGGACAGGGTAAAACGTGGCACTGAAGCTTTCTTT
TRBV7-2	TRBJ1-5	-	-	CASSQDVVQPQHF	TGTGCCAGCAGCCAGGACGTCGTTCAGCCCCAGCATTTT
TRBV16	TRBJ1-2	-	TRBD1	CASSQVGTENNYGYTF	TGTGCCAGCAGCCAAGTCGGGACAGAGAATAACTATGGCTACACCTTC
TRBV10-3	TRBJ1-5	-	-	CAISGSDQPQHF	TGTGCCATCAGCGGGTCAGATCAGCCCCAGCATTTT
TRBV11-2	TRBJ2-5	-	-	CASSLDRQKETQYF	TGTGCCAGCAGCTTGGACCGACAGAAAGAGACCCAGTACTTC
TRBV28	TRBJ1-1	-	-	CASSLNREAFF	TGTGCCAGCAGCCTGAACAGGGAAGCTTTCTTT
TRBV10-2	TRBJ1-5	-	TRBD1	CASSLTGGSQPQHF	TGCGCCAGCAGTTTGACAGGGGGCAGTCAGCCCCAGCATTTT
TRBV5-6	TRBJ2-5	-	-	CASSQRAEETQYF	TGTGCCAGCAGCCAACGGGCTGAAGAGACCCAGTACTTC
TRBV10-1	TRBJ2-1	-	-	CASSEWDSGFNEQFF	TGCGCCAGCAGTGAGTGGGATAGCGGATTTAATGAGCAGTTCTTC
TRBV28	TRBJ1-2	-	TRBD1	CASRTGTANYGYTF	TGTGCCAGCAGGACAGGGACGGCAAACTATGGCTACACCTTC
TRBV13	TRBJ1-2	-	-	CASSLVAGAGTF	TGTGCCAGCAGCTTAGTCGCAGGGGCCGGCACCTTC
TRBV5-8	TRBJ2-7	-	TRBD1	CASTPTGWSYEQYF	TGTGCCAGCACCCCGACAGGGTGGTCCTACGAGCAGTACTTC
TRBV7-2	TRBJ2-7	-	-	CASSSGSPGEQYF	TGTGCCAGCAGCTCCGGGTCTCCTGGGGAGCAGTACTTC
TRBV6-5	TRBJ1-2	few	-	CASSETPYLGNGYTF	TGTGCCAGCTCAGAAACCCCTTACTTGGGGAATGGCTACACCTTC
TRBV28	TRBJ2-5	-	-	CASRIEETQYF	TGTGCCAGCAGAATTGAGGAGACCCAGTACTTC